This T cell receptor beta chain was sequenced during a study of cytomegalovirus exposure and HLA in healthy donors. Study-level results: Available immune exposure information was restricted to CMV serostatus only. The authors listed some 160 TCR beta chains as cytomegalovirus-associated.

CDR3 size: 15 residues. CDR1 is SGHTA and CDR2 is FQGNSA in the germline V gene. V lost 1 base and J lost 3, with 10 bases in between. Concerning this clone itself: Its antigen is as yet unknown.

With 60 Vbeta and 13 Jbeta primers, the PCR was carried out. Sequencing was performed with immunoSEQ multiplex PCR; in TCRdb, only in-frame clones are kept and a portion is missing. The sample records 200,000 to 250,000 clones, under 85% being singletons. Nominally healthy donors were sampled, though unrecorded immune exposures were likely. Sequences were obtained from PBMCs. The source is a woman aged 45-65 years in good health and CMV-seropositive. This rearrangement joins TRBV7-2 to TRBJ1-5, with a possible D match to TRBD1 (6 bases). CDR3 DNA: TGTGCCAGCAGCTTAGGCTCAGGGGTCAATCAGCCCCAGCATTTT. Encoded protein: CASSLGSGVNQPQHF.